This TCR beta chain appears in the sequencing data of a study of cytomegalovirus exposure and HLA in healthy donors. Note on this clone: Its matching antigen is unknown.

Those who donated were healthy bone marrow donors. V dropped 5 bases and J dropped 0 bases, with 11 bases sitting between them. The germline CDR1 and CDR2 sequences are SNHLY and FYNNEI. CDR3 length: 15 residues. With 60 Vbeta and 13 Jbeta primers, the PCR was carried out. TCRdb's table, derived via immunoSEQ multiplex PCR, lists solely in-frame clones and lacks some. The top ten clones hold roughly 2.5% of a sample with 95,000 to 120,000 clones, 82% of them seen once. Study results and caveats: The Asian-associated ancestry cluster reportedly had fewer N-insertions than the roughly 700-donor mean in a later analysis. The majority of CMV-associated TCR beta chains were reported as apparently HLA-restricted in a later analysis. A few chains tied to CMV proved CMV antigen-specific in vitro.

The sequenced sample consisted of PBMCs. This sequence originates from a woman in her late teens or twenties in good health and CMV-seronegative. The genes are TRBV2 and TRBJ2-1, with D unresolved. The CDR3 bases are TGTGCCAGCAGTTTACTCGCCCTCTCCTACAATGAGCAGTTCTTC. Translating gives CASSLLALSYNEQFF.